This T cell receptor (beta chain) is drawn from a study of blood T cell repertoires in COVID-19 (dated by TCRdb to 2020 to 2021). About the investigation overall: The collaborator samples originated in the United States, Italy and Spain and spanned the acute and convalescent phases of COVID-19. The prospective study material was composed of cDNA or gDNA derived from T cells, B-cell-depleted T cells, or PBMCs. Subjects who had been exposed to COVID-19, were actively infected with it, or had recovered from it provided the deeply sampled blood TCRbeta repertoires that made up the dataset. The repertoires were made available in a free public database intended to serve as a resource for research on the immune response to SARS-CoV-2. Samples came from the ongoing ImmuneRACE study (first 160 participants) plus 1,254 subjects from 6 global collaborators. A de-identified subject ID, COVID-19 status, age in years and sex were almost always included in the sample metadata. HLA class I and class II types, where available, came from metadata supplied by the sample provider rather than from assay-based typing. Study-wide findings and limitations: The amount of clinical and demographic metadata varied by source and participant and was provided uncurated.

Whole blood was collected in K2EDTA tubes by collaborating institutions according to the institutions' own protocols. For TCRbeta analysis, collaborator samples were shipped as frozen whole blood, as isolated PBMCs, or as DNA extracted from either sample type. The immunoSEQ Assay, a bias-controlled multiplex PCR, was used to amplify TCRbeta CDR3 regions from genomic DNA. In the source study's methods: The number of nucleated cells in each sample was estimated from the amplification of reference gene primers within the assay. Sequence reads were collapsed and filtered to measure the absolute abundance of every unique TCRbeta CDR3 rearrangement. Productive Simpson clonality was computed per sample as the square root of Simpson's diversity index over productive rearrangements. The table comes from immuneACCESS by way of TCRdb, which keeps in-frame sequences with V and J called. Part of the clones is missing from these tables; in studies checked, under half for an unresolved V gene and the rest for unknown reasons. V, J and clone size are those of that table, while D and trimming were read from the DNA. Across this sample there are around 200,000 clones, with roughly 84% seen only once. The ten most abundant clones make up 9.8% of the sample.

V ends up 2 bases short and J 3 bases short, with an unmatched junction base count of 4. CDR1 and CDR2 were assigned from the germline V gene as MNHEY and SVGAGI. Spanning cysteine to phenylalanine, the CDR3 consists of 15 amino acids. Kept here is only the CDR3 DNA, which spans 45 bases and is read in frame from base 1. About this clone: What this receptor recognizes is not known. No much larger clone is present one base from it, and per-base qualities are unavailable.

The source material was peripheral blood. This TCR was recovered from a woman older than 75 with acute or convalescent COVID-19. The sequence is built from TRBV6-5 and TRBJ2-7; 10 central bases correspond to TRBD2. The DNA sequence is given as TGTGCCAGCAGTTACGCTAGCGGGAGCCTCTACGAGCAGTACTTC. This sequence encodes CASSYASGSLYEQYF.